This TCR beta chain was documented in a study of CD8 T cells in ankylosing spondylitis. Findings of the study overall: Within ankylosing spondylitis blood, a TCR beta motif made up of seven to nine highly homologous variants appeared to be characteristic.

This clonotype was counted many times. No antigen is known for it. TCRdb reprocessed the 5' RACE reads with MiXCR, giving one entry per CDR3 protein. The sample has 700,000 to 1,000,000 distinct CDR3 sequences; 12% are singletons. V shed 0 bases and J shed 1 base, with 7 bases lying between them. The CDR3 sequence is 14 residues long. CDR1 and CDR2 (germline): LGHNA, YNFKEQ. Input material: blood, either unsorted or a sorted T cell fraction (not recorded which). The clonotype comes from a male donor with ankylosing spondylitis. The chain uses TRBV4-2 and TRBJ2-7; D is undetermined. Here the CDR3 DNA reads TGTGCCAGCAGCCAAGAAGTGCCATCCTACGAGCAGTACTTC. Translated: CASSQEVPSYEQYF.